This T cell receptor beta chain comes out of a study of blood T cell repertoires in COVID-19. Libraries were prepared by immunoSEQ multiplex PCR; TCRdb keeps only in-frame clonotypes and omits some of them. The sample includes about 110,000 clones, 70% to 90% of them seen just once. With V trimmed by 9 bases and J by 5 bases, 8 bases remained unmatched. This CDR3 comprises 14 residues. Germline V CDR1 and CDR2: MDHEN, SYDVKM. This clone showed up just once. The V call is TRBV28, the J call TRBJ1-2; 11 bases are shared with TRBD1. This sequence originates from a man aged 40-50 years with active or convalescent COVID-19. The sequencing input was peripheral blood. This CDR3 reads CASYTGQGGYGYTF. The CDR3 DNA is TGTGCCAGTTATACGGGACAGGGGGGTTATGGCTACACCTTC.